These T cell receptor beta chains were read from a single sample in a study of blood T cell repertoires in COVID-19. Sequenced by immunoSEQ multiplex PCR; TCRdb stores in-frame clones only, minus some. The sample consists of 65,000 to 100,000 clones, 80% to 90% of them appearing once. The sequencing input was peripheral blood. Receptors originate from a woman of 80 years or more with acute or convalescent COVID-19. The CDR3 runs from the conserved cysteine through the conserved F or W. The D gene is left open where the match is weak. The listing skips clone size in some rows; elsewhere it reads once, few, many or a size class.

V gene	D gene	J gene	clone size	CDR3 DNA	CDR3 protein
TRBV7-6	-	TRBJ1-6	-	TGTGCCAGCAGCTTAGGTTCGGCGGATAATTCACCCCTCCACTTT	CASSLGSADNSPLHF
TRBV6-2/TRBV6-3	-	TRBJ2-1	-	TGTGCCAGCAGTTACCCGGGAACCGGACTGGGGAGGAATGAGCAGTTCTTC	CASSYPGTGLGRNEQFF
TRBV19	TRBD1	TRBJ1-3	-	TGTGCCAGTAGCCGGACAGGGGATGGAAACACCATATATTTT	CASSRTGDGNTIYF
TRBV2	-	TRBJ1-4	-	TGTGCCAGCAGTCCCACGGCGGGGGGCTACGAAAAACTGTTTTTT	CASSPTAGGYEKLFF
TRBV5-4	TRBD2	TRBJ2-1	-	TGTGCCAGCAGGGGCGGGGGGGTGAAAGAGCAGTTCTTC	CASRGGGVKEQFF
TRBV6-1	TRBD1	TRBJ2-2	-	TGTGCCAGCAGTGTCGGACAGGGGGTGAACACCGGGGAGCTGTTTTTT	CASSVGQGVNTGELFF
TRBV4-3	-	TRBJ1-6	-	TGCGCCAGCAGCCAAGATCCCTACCGACAGACCTACGGTTCACCCCTCCACTTT	CASSQDPYRQTYGSPLHF
TRBV5-6	-	TRBJ2-7	-	TGTGCCAGCAGCCGACAGTCATTGGGGTACGAGCAGTACTTC	CASSRQSLGYEQYF
TRBV7-6	-	TRBJ2-7	-	TGTGCCAGCAGCTTTCGGCAGGGGCCCCCCTACGAGCAGTACTTC	CASSFRQGPPYEQYF
TRBV19	TRBD2	TRBJ2-7	-	TGTGCCAGTAGTATTAAACGGGGGGACTACGAGCAGTACTTC	CASSIKRGDYEQYF
TRBV18	TRBD1	TRBJ1-2	-	TGTGCCAGCTCATCTAACCTACAGGGGAGCTATGGCTACACCTTC	CASSSNLQGSYGYTF
TRBV19	TRBD1	TRBJ1-1	-	TGTGCCAGTAGCCCGGGACAGACGAACACTGAAGCTTTCTTT	CASSPGQTNTEAFF
TRBV18	TRBD2	TRBJ2-5	-	TGTGCCAGCTCACCGCTAACTAGCGGGGAGAAACAAGAGACCCAGTACTTC	CASSPLTSGEKQETQYF
TRBV5-1	TRBD2	TRBJ2-1	-	TGCGCCAGCAGCTTGGATCTAGCGGGGACGGAGTTCTTC	CASSLDLAGTEFF
TRBV30	-	TRBJ1-4	-	TGTGCCTGGAGTGTACCCACCGTATCAGCAACTAATGAAAAACTGTTTTTT	CAWSVPTVSATNEKLFF
TRBV2	TRBD1	TRBJ1-2	-	TGTGCCAGCAGTGTGGGACAGAACTATGGCTACACCTTC	CASSVGQNYGYTF
TRBV6-5	-	TRBJ1-2	-	TGTGCCAGCAGTTACTGGGGAGGGGGCTACACCTTC	CASSYWGGGYTF
TRBV7-6	-	TRBJ1-5	-	TGTGCCAGCAGCTTAGCCGCGGGAGGGAATCAGCCCCAGCATTTT	CASSLAAGGNQPQHF
TRBV9	TRBD1	TRBJ1-2	-	TGTGCCAGCAGCGTAGGCTCGGGACAGGTCTATGGCTACACCTTC	CASSVGSGQVYGYTF
TRBV18	-	TRBJ2-5	few	TGTGCCAGCTCACCACCCGCGAGCCAAGAGACCCAGTACTTC	CASSPPASQETQYF
TRBV23-1	TRBD1	TRBJ2-5	few	TGCGCCAGCAGGGTTGGACAGGTCCAAGAGACCCAGTACTTC	CASRVGQVQETQYF
TRBV4-1	-	TRBJ1-2	-	TGCGCCAGCAGCCAGCGGACAGATGGCTACACCTTC	CASSQRTDGYTF
TRBV19	TRBD1	TRBJ2-7	-	TGTGCCACCCAAAATTTGGGGGGACAGGGGCCGGACGAGCAGTACTTC	CATQNLGGQGPDEQYF
TRBV5-1	-	TRBJ2-1	-	TGCGCCAGCAGCTCGGAAAGGGGTACGGATGAGCAGTTCTTC	CASSSERGTDEQFF
TRBV7-2	-	TRBJ2-1	-	TGTGCCAGCAGCTCGCGGGGTGCCAATGAGCAGTTCTTC	CASSSRGANEQFF
TRBV18	-	TRBJ1-1	once	TGTGCCAGCTCCCCAGAACGGGTTGAAGCTTTCTTT	CASSPERVEAFF
TRBV7-2	TRBD1	TRBJ1-5	-	TGTGCCAGCAGCCCCCGACAGGGGGCGGTTCAGCCCCAGCATTTT	CASSPRQGAVQPQHF
TRBV5-4	TRBD2	TRBJ2-7	-	TGTGCCAGCAGCCCGACGGGGGGCTCCTACGAGCAGTACTTC	CASSPTGGSYEQYF
TRBV5-6	-	TRBJ1-2	-	TGTGCCAGCAGCTTGGTCAGGGCCTTTAGGTATGGCTACACCTTC	CASSLVRAFRYGYTF
TRBV27	-	TRBJ1-1	once	TGTGCCAGCAGCCGACAGTGGAAGAACACTGAAGCTTTCTTT	CASSRQWKNTEAFF
TRBV28	-	TRBJ2-6	-	TGTGCCAGCAGTTTCAGGGGATCTGGGGCCAACGTCCTGACTTTC	CASSFRGSGANVLTF
TRBV6-1	TRBD1	TRBJ2-7	-	TGTGCCAGCAGTGAAGCGCTGTGGGACAGGCGATACGAGCAGTACTTC	CASSEALWDRRYEQYF
TRBV28	TRBD2	TRBJ2-7	-	TGTGCCAGCAGTTTATGGGGACTAGCGGGGGGCTACGAGCAGTACTTC	CASSLWGLAGGYEQYF
TRBV7-8	-	TRBJ1-1	-	TGTGCCAGCAGCTTATTTAACTCACGGGGTTCCACTGAAGCTTTCTTT	CASSLFNSRGSTEAFF
TRBV5-1	-	TRBJ2-3	once	TGCGCCGCCAGAGTAGGGGATGGGTCGACAGATACGCAGTATTTT	CAARVGDGSTDTQYF
TRBV9	TRBD1	TRBJ1-2	-	TGTGCCAGCAGCGCACGGGACAGCGTTCGCGGCTACACCTTC	CASSARDSVRGYTF
TRBV6-9	TRBD1	TRBJ2-7	-	TGTGCCAGCACCCCGGACAGGTACGAGCAGTACTTC	CASTPDRYEQYF
TRBV30	-	TRBJ1-2	-	TGTGCCTGGAGGGCCCGAGATGTCGTCGGGGGCTACACCTTC	CAWRARDVVGGYTF
TRBV24-1	TRBD1	TRBJ1-2	-	TGTGCCACCAGTGATTCGGGACAGCTTCGGGGCTACACCTTC	CATSDSGQLRGYTF
TRBV24-1	-	TRBJ1-5	-	TGTGCCACCAGTGAAGAGTATAGCAATCAGCCCCAGCATTTT	CATSEEYSNQPQHF
TRBV6-1	TRBD1	TRBJ2-5	-	TGTGCCAGCAGTGTAGGGACAGGGACCCTATCGACTGAGACCCAGTACTTC	CASSVGTGTLSTETQYF
TRBV18	-	TRBJ2-7	-	TGTGCCAGCTCACTGACTAATCCGGCAGGGGCAAGCTCCTACGAGCAGTACTTC	CASSLTNPAGASSYEQYF
TRBV9	TRBD2	TRBJ2-3	-	TGTGCCAGCAGCGTAGACACTAGCGGGGCCCAGGGTACGCAGTATTTT	CASSVDTSGAQGTQYF
TRBV7-5	-	TRBJ1-2	-	TGTGCCACCCGTCTCCGGGTCCCAACCTTTCACATAGCCTTAGACTATGGCTACACCTTC	CATRLRVPTFHIALDYGYTF
TRBV20-1	-	TRBJ1-5	-	TGCAGTGCAAGTGATAGGATCTGGGCAGGGAGGTCGGGGAATCAGCCCCAGCATTTT	CSASDRIWAGRSGNQPQHF
TRBV6-5	TRBD1	TRBJ1-1	-	TGTGCCAGCAGTTACTTTCCGGGACAGTACACTGAAGCTTTCTTT	CASSYFPGQYTEAFF
TRBV18	-	TRBJ2-7	-	TGTGCCAGCTCACCGGACAACTACGAGCAGTACTTC	CASSPDNYEQYF
TRBV4-1	TRBD1	TRBJ2-1	-	TGCGCCAGCACCCCCGGGGACAGGGACTCGAATGAGCAGTTCTTC	CASTPGDRDSNEQFF
TRBV6-6	-	TRBJ1-2	-	TGTGCCAGCAGCTCCGCTGGAATACAGGGAGACTATGGCTACACCTTC	CASSSAGIQGDYGYTF
TRBV11-2	-	TRBJ1-1	-	TGTGCCAGCACCCCCCTCCGGGGGGCTACTGAAGCTTTCTTT	CASTPLRGATEAFF
TRBV5-1	TRBD1	TRBJ1-2	-	TGCGCCAGCAGCTTGGGGGACAGGTCATCCTATGGCTACACCTTC	CASSLGDRSSYGYTF
TRBV24-1	-	TRBJ1-2	-	TGTGCCACCAGTGATTCTCGGACGGTCGGCGGGGGCTACACCTTC	CATSDSRTVGGGYTF
TRBV7-9	TRBD2	TRBJ2-1	-	TGTGCCAGCAAGCCGGTCCCTCGGCGGGGGTTCTACAATGAGCAGTTCTTC	CASKPVPRRGFYNEQFF
TRBV28	-	TRBJ2-7	few	TGTGCCAGCAGTCTACAGGTGTCCTACGAGCAGTACTTC	CASSLQVSYEQYF
TRBV7-6	TRBD1	TRBJ1-2	-	TGTGCCAGCAGGACTACCGGGACAGATAAAGTCTATGGCTACACCTTC	CASRTTGTDKVYGYTF
TRBV19	TRBD1	TRBJ1-1	-	TGTGCCAGTAGTATCCTCTCCGGACAGGGAGGGACTGAAGCTTTCTTT	CASSILSGQGGTEAFF
TRBV5-8	TRBD1	TRBJ1-6	-	TGTGCCAGCAGCTTACACCGGGGACAGGCCTTGATCGGGAATTCACCCCTCCACTTT	CASSLHRGQALIGNSPLHF
TRBV9	TRBD1	TRBJ2-7	-	TGTGCCAGCAGCTCTTATGGACAGGCCGGTGGAGGCTCCTACGAGCAGTACTTC	CASSSYGQAGGGSYEQYF
TRBV18	TRBD1	TRBJ1-2	-	TGTGCCAGCTCACCCCTTCCTTTACAGGGGATAACCCGCTATGGCTACACCTTC	CASSPLPLQGITRYGYTF
TRBV6-5	TRBD1	TRBJ1-1	-	TGTGCCAGCAGTTCCCAACAGGGGAAAGGAGCTGAAGCTTTCTTT	CASSSQQGKGAEAFF